A single sample gave rise to the 12 T cell receptor beta chains below, sequenced in a study of glioma-infiltrating T cells. TCR alpha and beta CDR3 regions were amplified from RNA using iRepertoire nested multiplex PCR. TCRdb re-called the multiplex PCR reads with MiXCR, one entry per CDR3 protein. The profile shows some 90,000 distinct CDR3 sequences, 35% to 50% of them singletons. The sequenced sample consisted of glioma tissue, nonneoplastic brain tissue, or PBMCs (not recorded which). Receptors were obtained from a human donor with low-grade glioma or glioblastoma, undergoing nonglioma brain surgery, or in good health (not recorded which).

This clonotype showed up just a few times. The chain is built from TRBV20-1 and TRBJ2-7, with 7 bases aligning to TRBD1. The CDR3 has 12 residues. The J segment lost 5 bases and the V segment lost 5 bases, leaving 6 bases of the junction unmatched. The germline V gene encodes CDR1 DFQATT and CDR2 SNEGSKA (reference sequence). The CDR3 is CSAPRQGHEQYF. CDR3 DNA sequence: TGCAGTGCTCCTCGACAGGGCCACGAGCAGTACTTC.

In this sample, this clonotype turned up many times. This rearrangement joins TRBV27 to TRBJ2-7; D might be TRBD2 (6 bases). With 6 bases removed from V and 0 bases from J, the gap between germline ends came to 6 bases. Germline CDR1 MNHEY, CDR2 SMNVEV (reference sequence). The CDR3 loop spans 12 amino acids. The CDR3 spells CASRDYSYEQYF. DNA for the CDR3: TGTGCCAGCAGGGACTACTCCTACGAGCAGTACTTC.

In regard to this clonotype: Lacking the conserved final phenylalanine or tryptophan, this CDR3 likely reflects a read error. The chain links TRBV20-1 to TRBJ1-6; no definite D call. Germline V gene data show CDR1 as DFQATT and CDR2 as SNEGSKA (reference sequence). CDR3 length: 16 residues. Deletions cut 5 bases from V and 5 bases from J, with 19 bases between. CDR3: CSAGGQGGRNNSPLHP. In nucleotides, the CDR3 is TGCAGTGCTGGAGGTCAAGGCGGGCGGAATAATTCACCCCTCCACCCT.

This clonotype was detected ten times or more. The J gene is TRBJ2-7, the V gene TRBV28; TRBD1 might be the D (6 bases). Germline loops: CDR1 MDHEN, CDR2 SYDVKM. The V and J ends lost 5 bases and 0 bases respectively, with 11 bases between them. CDR3 size: 14 residues. The CDR3 DNA reads as TGTGCCAGCAGTCGGACAGACCACTCCTACGAGCAGTACTTC. Protein: CASSRTDHSYEQYF.

This clonotype was observed many times. This rearrangement joins TRBV3-1 to TRBJ2-3; no clear D. V was clipped by 0 bases and J by 0 bases, with 4 bases between them. CDR3 length equals 14 residues. Germline CDR1 is LGHDT and CDR2 is YNNKEL (reference sequence). DNA of the CDR3: TGTGCCAGCAGCCAAGAGGTGAGCACAGATACGCAGTATTTT. Amino acid sequence: CASSQEVSTDTQYF.

This clonotype occurred many times. V usage is TRBV7-9 and J usage is TRBJ2-7; D perhaps matches TRBD2 (6 bases). This CDR3 region has 12 residues. Germline V gene lookup returns CDR1 SEHNR and CDR2 FQNEAQ (reference sequence). Deletions cut 3 bases from V and 6 bases from J, with 9 bases between. CDR3 sequence reads: CASSFGSSEQYF. For the CDR3, the DNA is TGTGCCAGCAGCTTCGGGAGCAGCGAGCAGTACTTC. Filled out from reference TRBV7-9 and TRBJ2-7, the complete variable domain reads DTGVSQNPRHKITKRGQNVTFRCDPISEHNRLYWYRQTLGQGPEFLTYFQNEAQLEKSRLLSDRFSAERPKGSFSTLEIQRTEQGDSAMYLCASSFGSSEQYFGPGTRLTVT.

This clonotype was counted a single time. This rearrangement joins TRBV4-1 to TRBJ2-1; 9 bases are shared with TRBD1. With 7 bases clipped from V and 5 bases from J, the junction kept 12 bases outside the gene matches. Germline V gene sequence: CDR1 MGHRA, CDR2 YSYEKL. The CDR3 consists of 16 residues. As DNA, the CDR3 is TGCGCCAGCAAAGGAACAGGGGGCCTTGGAAACAATGAGCAGTTCTTC. This translates into CASKGTGGLGNNEQFF.

This chain connects TRBV5-1 to TRBJ2-7; D not certain. The germline V gene has CDR1 SGHRS and CDR2 YFSETQ. The V and J ends lost 0 bases and 5 bases respectively, with 6 bases between them. The CDR3 extends over 12 amino acids. In nucleotides, the CDR3 is TGCGCCAGCAGCTTGGGAGCGAACGAGCAGTACTTC. It translates to CASSLGANEQYF.

This chain links TRBV20-1 with TRBJ1-5; a possible D gene is TRBD1 (6 bases). V was pared by 5 bases and J by 4 bases, with 18 bases between. The CDR3 extends over 15 amino acids. The germline V gene encodes CDR1 DFQATT and CDR2 SNEGSKA (reference sequence). CDR3 protein: CSAERDTKSNQPQHF. Written as DNA, the CDR3 is TGCAGTGCTGAGAGGGACACGAAGAGTAATCAGCCCCAGCATTTT.

This clonotype was observed at least ten times. J is TRBJ1-1 and V is TRBV29-1; D remains unclear. The CDR3 runs 15 residues. Germline CDR1 is SQVTM and CDR2 is ANQGSEA. Trimming removed 5 bases from V and 0 bases from J, with 16 bases in between. CDR3 protein: CSVQSQLNMNTEAFF. The CDR3 region has the DNA TGCAGCGTTCAGTCCCAGTTAAATATGAACACTGAAGCTTTCTTT.

This clonotype was seen repeatedly, ten times or more. The J gene is TRBJ2-5, the V gene TRBV2, with no clear D. This CDR3 is 13 amino acids long. With 2 bases removed from V and 7 bases from J, the gap between germline ends came to 11 bases. CDR1 and CDR2 (germline): SNHLY, FYNNEI. In nucleotides, the CDR3 is TGTGCCAGCAGTGAACCGGGCCGGCGGACCCAGTACTTC. Translated, it gives CASSEPGRRTQYF.

The chain links TRBV27 to TRBJ2-7, with D possibly being TRBD1 or TRBD2 (5 bases each). The germline CDR1 and CDR2 sequences are MNHEY and SMNVEV (reference sequence). Trimming left V 3 bases short and J 9 bases short, with 21 bases between. CDR3 length: 15 residues. The CDR3 DNA sequence: TGTGCCAGCAGTTTGAGAGGGGTACAATCCTGCGGGCAGTACTTC. Its protein product is CASSLRGVQSCGQYF.